Sequencing of this TCR beta chain was carried out in a study of cytomegalovirus exposure and HLA in healthy donors. Study results and caveats: The classifier reportedly diagnosed cytomegalovirus status with high sensitivity and specificity. In a later analysis, HLA-C alleles had the fewest associated TCRs, DRB1 alleles the most. An analysis that came later showed most CMV-associated TCR beta chains appearing HLA-restricted. Usually a TCR sequence was rare, but some public TCRs were found in many donors.

Of note for this clone: What it binds is not known.

J gave up 6 bases and V 3 bases, and 8 bases lay outside the gene matches. Germline V CDR1 and CDR2: SGHTA, FQGNSA. This CDR3 contains 14 residues. PCR primers comprised 60 Vbeta and 13 Jbeta primers. Here immunoSEQ multiplex PCR was the method, and the copy in TCRdb shows in-frame clones only, minus some. Here the sample spans 150,000 or so clones, roughly 87% being singletons. This TCR was sampled from a man aged 25 to 45 in good health and CMV-seropositive. The J gene is TRBJ2-7, the V gene TRBV7-2; TRBD1 matches 7 bases. Material for sequencing was PBMCs. The CDR3 spells CASSLTGRQGEQYF. The CDR3 region has the DNA TGTGCCAGCAGCTTGACAGGGCGGCAGGGCGAGCAGTACTTC.